The source of this T cell receptor beta chain is a study of blood T cell repertoires in COVID-19. Study-wide context: PBMCs, B-cell-depleted T cells, or T cells provided the cDNA or gDNA that made up the material.

Produced via immunoSEQ multiplex PCR; TCRdb's table is partial and in-frame only. This repertoire shows about 300,000 clones, over 85% found once; its top ten account for 2.9%. Enrollees, about 18 to 90 years old, lived in approximately 25 US areas. Within 2 weeks of study entry, exposed participants had contacted a PCR-confirmed or clinician-diagnosed COVID-19 case. The receptor comes from a woman aged 45-65 years who had been exposed to COVID-19. The sample consisted of PBMCs or T cells enriched from blood (not recorded which).

The CDR3 spells CASSPRTSGGASDTQYF. The CDR3 nucleotides are TGTGCCAGCTCACCACGGACTAGCGGGGGGGCTTCGGATACGCAGTATTTT. This rearrangement joins TRBV18 to TRBJ2-3; 15 bases are shared with TRBD2. This CDR3 spans 17 amino acids. Unmatched junction bases numbered 5, after V lost 1 base and J lost 6 bases. CDR1 and CDR2 (germline): KGHSH, LQKENI.